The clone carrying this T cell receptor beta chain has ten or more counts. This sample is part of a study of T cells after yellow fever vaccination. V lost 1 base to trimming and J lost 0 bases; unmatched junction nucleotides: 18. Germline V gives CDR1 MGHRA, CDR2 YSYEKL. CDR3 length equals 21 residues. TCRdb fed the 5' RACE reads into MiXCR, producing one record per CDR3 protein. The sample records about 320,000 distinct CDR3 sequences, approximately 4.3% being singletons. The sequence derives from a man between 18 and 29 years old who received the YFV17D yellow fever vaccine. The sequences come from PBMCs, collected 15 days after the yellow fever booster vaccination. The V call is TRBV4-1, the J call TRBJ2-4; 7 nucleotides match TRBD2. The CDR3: CASSQVLGGQRNAKAKNIQYF. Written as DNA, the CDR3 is TGCGCCAGCAGCCAAGTATTGGGAGGGCAAAGGAACGCTAAAGCCAAAAACATTCAGTACTTC.